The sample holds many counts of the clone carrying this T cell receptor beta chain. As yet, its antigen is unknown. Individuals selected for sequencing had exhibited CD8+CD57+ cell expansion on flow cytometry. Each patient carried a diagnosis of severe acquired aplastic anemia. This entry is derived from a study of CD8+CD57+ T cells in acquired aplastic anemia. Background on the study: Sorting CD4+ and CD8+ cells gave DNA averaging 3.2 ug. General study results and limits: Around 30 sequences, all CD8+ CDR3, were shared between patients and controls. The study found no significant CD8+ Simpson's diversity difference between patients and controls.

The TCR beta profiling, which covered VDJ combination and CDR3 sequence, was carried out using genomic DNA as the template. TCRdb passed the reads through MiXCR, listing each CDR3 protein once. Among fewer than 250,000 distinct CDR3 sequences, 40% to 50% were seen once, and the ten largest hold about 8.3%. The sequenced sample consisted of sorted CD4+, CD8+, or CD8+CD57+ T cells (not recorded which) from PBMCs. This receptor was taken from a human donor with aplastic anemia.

The chain's CDR3 is CASSIRHYNEQFF. The CDR3 DNA reads as TGTGCCAGTAGTATCCGACACTACAATGAGCAGTTCTTC. This chain links TRBV19 with TRBJ2-1; D remains unclear. The germline V gene has CDR1 LNHDA and CDR2 SQIVND (reference sequence). The CDR3 length is 13 residues. Trimming shortened V by 3 bases and J by 3 bases, and 6 bases separated the two germline ends.